One sample yielded the 5 T cell receptor beta chains listed below, sequenced in a study of monozygotic twins with inflammatory bowel disease. TCRdb re-called the 5' RACE reads; every CDR3 protein appears as one record, without DNA. The listing records approximately 400,000 distinct CDR3 sequences. The specimen sequenced was blood. The receptors here all came from a human donor with ulcerative colitis or Crohn's disease, or a healthy co-twin of an affected twin (not recorded which).

The chain joins TRBV4-2 to TRBJ1-1. The germline V gene has CDR1 LGHNA and CDR2 YNFKEQ. The CDR3 has 14 residues. CDR3 amino acids: CASSQISVNTEAFF.

V and J are TRBV5-6 and TRBJ2-7; lacking DNA, the TRBD2 call made by TCRdb goes unchecked. The germline CDR1 and CDR2 sequences are SGHDT and YYEEEE. This CDR3 spans 16 amino acids. This CDR3 is CASSFRLALSTYEQYF. The entire variable domain, with the rest obtained from reference TRBV5-6 and TRBJ2-7, is as follows: DAGVTQSPTHLIKTRGQQVTLRCSPKSGHDTVSWYQQALGQGPQFIFQYYEEEERQRGNFPDRFSGHQFPNYSSELNVNALLLGDSALYLCASSFRLALSTYEQYFGPGTRLTVT.

V is TRBV12-3 or TRBV12-4 and J is TRBJ2-7; there is no DNA to check the TCRdb D call of TRBD1. The CDR3 is 14 amino acids. The CDR3 is CASSLWGRTYEQYF.

CDR3 region: CATSGDTNSPLHF. The V and J genes are TRBV11-2 and TRBJ1-6; TCRdb's assignment of TRBD1 cannot be checked, as there is no DNA. The CDR3 sequence is 13 residues long. Germline V gene data show CDR1 as SGHAT and CDR2 as FQNNGV.

The V and J genes are TRBV7-9 and TRBJ2-2. Germline values: CDR1 SEHNR, CDR2 FQNEAQ (reference sequence). The CDR3 runs 15 residues. This chain's CDR3 is CASSFTTANTGELFF.